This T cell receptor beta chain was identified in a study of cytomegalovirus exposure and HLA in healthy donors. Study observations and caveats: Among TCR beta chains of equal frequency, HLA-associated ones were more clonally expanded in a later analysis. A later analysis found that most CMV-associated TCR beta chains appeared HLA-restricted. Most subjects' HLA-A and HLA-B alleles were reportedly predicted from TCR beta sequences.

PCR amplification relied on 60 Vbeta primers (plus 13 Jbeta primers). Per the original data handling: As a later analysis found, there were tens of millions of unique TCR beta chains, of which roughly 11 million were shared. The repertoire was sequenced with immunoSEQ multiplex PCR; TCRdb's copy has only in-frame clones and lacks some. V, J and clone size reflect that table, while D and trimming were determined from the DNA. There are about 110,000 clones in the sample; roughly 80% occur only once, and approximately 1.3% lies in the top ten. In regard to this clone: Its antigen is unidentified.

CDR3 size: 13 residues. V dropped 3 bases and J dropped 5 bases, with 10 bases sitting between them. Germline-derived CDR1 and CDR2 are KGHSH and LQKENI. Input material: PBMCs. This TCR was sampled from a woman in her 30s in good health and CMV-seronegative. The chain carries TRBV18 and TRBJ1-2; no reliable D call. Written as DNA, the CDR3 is TGTGCCAGCTCACCTGCTTTAGATTATGGCTACACCTTC. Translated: CASSPALDYGYTF.